This T cell receptor delta chain is from a study of Vδ1+ human thymocytes. General observations from the study: In the thymus, TRG and TRD repertoires looked highly polyclonal with Gaussian CDR3 lengths. Unlike peripheral blood Vdelta1+ controls, thymic delta-chain sequences included 20% to 25% Vdelta2 and few Vdelta3.

CDR1 and CDR2 from the germline V gene are TSWWSYY and QGS. V lost 0 bases and J 0 bases, leaving 35 bases between the germline ends. The length of the CDR3 is 24 residues. Sequences come from RNA converted to cDNA by reverse transcription. CDR3 amplicons came from multiplex PCR with pooled V-gene forward and constant-region reverse primers. TCRdb called clones anew from the multiplex PCR reads with CATT. The table has 70,000 or so delta-chain clones, around 32% seen once. This clone was counted a few times. Its target is unknown. This chain connects TRDV1 to TRDJ1; D is ambiguous. Sequenced material: Vdelta1+ gamma-delta thymocytes from the thymus. This sample's subset: FACS-sorted CD3+ TCRalphabeta- TCRVdelta1+ TCRVdelta2- thymocytes. The clonotype originates from a boy less than two years old who had congenital heart surgery. In nucleotides, the CDR3 is TGTGCTCTTGGGGAACTAGCCCAACTACTTCTCCCCCCAACATACCTGGTGTACACCGATAAACTCATCTTT. Its translation is CALGELAQLLLPPTYLVYTDKLIF.